This TCR beta chain is drawn from a study of blood T cell dynamics during melanoma immunotherapy. Study-level points and caveats: The study could not tell melanoma-specific clones from general immune activation.

V lost 0 bases, J lost 6 bases, and 12 bases stayed unmatched. This CDR3 has 18 amino acids. CDR1 is SGHRS, CDR2 YFSETQ, per germline. As for this clone: Antigen specificity is unknown.

The time point was: pre-treatment baseline. Blood was drawn before treatment and at week 3 after checkpoint blockade. Each bulk PBMC sample had roughly 400 ng DNA loaded. The protocol was immunoSEQ multiplex PCR, while the TCRdb copy is restricted to in-frame clones and leaves out a portion. Of some 20,000 clones detected, under 90% appear once; the ten largest clones hold approximately 1%. The V and J genes are TRBV5-1 and TRBJ2-1; TRBD2 aligns across 10 bases. Sequences were derived from blood, sampled from a patient treated with checkpoint blockade. The TCR was taken from a human donor with melanoma. Here the CDR3 DNA reads TGCGCCAGCAGCTTGGAGGCTAGCGGGAGTAAAGTTTTCAATGAGCAGTTCTTC. Translation gives CASSLEASGSKVFNEQFF.